One T cell receptor (beta chain) is described in this entry. V lost 1 base and J lost 2, with 9 bases in between. The CDR3 consists of 14 residues. The V gene's germline CDR1 is SGHTA and CDR2 FQGNSA. Sequencing used immunoSEQ multiplex PCR; TCRdb keeps in-frame clones, though not all of them. The sample lists tens of thousands of clones, 80% to 90% occurring once. The data originate from a study of control samples from healthy donors and cancer patients. The source is a woman aged 45-65 years with lung cancer. The chain has TRBV7-2 and TRBJ2-7; D may be TRBD2 (5 bases). The sample taken for sequencing was PBMCs. CDR3 loop: CASSLGPSTYEQYF. The CDR3 bases are TGTGCCAGCAGCTTAGGGCCTAGCACCTACGAGCAGTACTTC.